The clone carrying this T cell receptor beta chain was counted ten times or more. The antigen is not known. Germline V CDR1 and CDR2: SGHRS, YFSETQ. The CDR3 has 16 amino acids. J lost 4 bases, V lost 4 bases, and 11 bases had no gene match. These data come from a study of identical twins. Findings and caveats of the study: The more abundant beta clonotypes in cord blood had fewer insertions, and memory repertoires did not show this. Conclusions rested on cross-sectional statistics rather than following the same donors.

Unique molecular identifiers were in the cDNA, with template-switch universal primer binding. MiXCR, run by TCRdb on the 5' RACE reads, gives a single entry per CDR3 protein. Of just under 550,000 distinct CDR3 sequences in the sample, 15% were seen once. The sample was also reused in another study, on yellow fever vaccine responses in identical twins.

The source of this sequence is a woman under 30 in good health. Input material: CD4+ T cells sorted from blood. The chain recombines TRBV5-1 with TRBJ2-3; 8 positions match TRBD1. The CDR3 DNA is TGCGCCAGCAGCCTTCTTGGGACAGGTCAATCAGATACGCAGTATTTT. Translated: CASSLLGTGQSDTQYF.